Below, 2 T cell receptor beta chains from the same sample are listed, as sequenced in a study of response to subunit inactivated influenza vaccine. MiXCR was run by TCRdb on the RT-PCR reads, yielding one entry per CDR3 protein. The table lists just under 250,000 distinct CDR3 sequences, 12% of them singletons, with about 7.8% in the top ten. Sequences were derived from non-naive T cells sorted from PBMCs, sampled less than 15 days before vaccination. These receptors originate from a man aged 50 or older who received an inactivated influenza vaccine.

This sequence joins TRBV5-1 and TRBJ2-3; 11 bases are shared with TRBD2. Per germline, CDR1 SGHRS and CDR2 YFSETQ. The CDR3 has 16 amino acids. J gave up 6 bases and V 0 bases, and 6 bases lay outside the gene matches. CDR3 nucleotide sequence: TGCGCCAGCAGCTTGGGTAGCGGGGGGGCCAAGGATACGCAGTATTTT. Translated: CASSLGSGGAKDTQYF. Supplemented by reference TRBV5-1 and TRBJ2-3, the full variable domain reads KAGVTQTPRYLIKTRGQQVTLSCSPISGHRSVSWYQQTPGQGLQFLFEYFSETQRNKGNFPGRFSGRQFSNSRSEMNVSTLELGDSALYLCASSLGSGGAKDTQYFGPGTRLTVL.

The J gene is TRBJ2-7, the V gene TRBV27, with 7 bases matching TRBD2. The CDR3 length is 13 residues. CDR1 and CDR2 from the germline V gene are MNHEY and SMNVEV (reference sequence). V was pared by 2 bases and J by 3 bases, with 1 base of the junction left unmatched. CDR3 region: CASSLQRDYEQYF. The CDR3 nucleotides read TGTGCCAGCAGTTTACAGCGGGACTACGAGCAGTACTTC.